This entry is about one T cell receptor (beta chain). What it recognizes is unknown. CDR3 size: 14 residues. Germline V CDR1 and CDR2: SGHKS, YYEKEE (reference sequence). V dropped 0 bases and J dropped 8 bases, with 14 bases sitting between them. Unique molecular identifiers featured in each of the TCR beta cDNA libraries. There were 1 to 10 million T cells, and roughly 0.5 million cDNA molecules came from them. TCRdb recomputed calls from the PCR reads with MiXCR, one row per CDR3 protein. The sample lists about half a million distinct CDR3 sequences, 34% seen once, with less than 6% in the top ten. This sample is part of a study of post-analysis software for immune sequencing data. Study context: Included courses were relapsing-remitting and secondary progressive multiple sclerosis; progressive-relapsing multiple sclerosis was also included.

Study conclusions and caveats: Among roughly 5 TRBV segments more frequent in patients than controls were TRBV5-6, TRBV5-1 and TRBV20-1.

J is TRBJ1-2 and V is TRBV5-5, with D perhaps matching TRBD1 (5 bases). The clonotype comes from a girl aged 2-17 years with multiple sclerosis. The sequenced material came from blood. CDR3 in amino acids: CASSLDGRVWGYTF. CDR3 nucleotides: TGTGCCAGCAGCTTGGATGGCAGGGTCTGGGGCTACACCTTC.